Following are 14 T cell receptor beta chains from one sample sequenced in a study of CD8+ T cells in alopecia areata (dated by TCRdb to the late 2010s). Library method: the immunoSEQ multiplex PCR assay. RNA was extracted from all samples and reverse transcribed into cDNA as template for TCR sequencing. TCRdb holds this immuneACCESS table with in-frame rearrangements only. Some clones are missing; in checked studies, unresolved V genes explain under half, and the rest has no known cause. For this sample there are about 200,000 clones; roughly 50% appear just once. The top ten constitute roughly 5.3% of the sample. Sequencing was performed on CD8+ T cells sorted from blood. The receptor set was obtained from a human donor in good health.

The chain couples TRBV29-1 to TRBJ1-1; D uncertain. Trimming cost V 4 bases and J 6 bases, with 9 bases left between them. This CDR3 has 11 amino acids. Germline lookup yields CDR1 SQVTM and CDR2 ANQGSEA. The CDR3, as DNA: TGCAGCGTTGTCCCGGACGCTGAAGCTTTCTTT. Amino acids: CSVVPDAEAFF.

The table lists this clone with a few counts. The chain joins TRBV10-1 to TRBJ2-6; possible D gene TRBD1, 6 bases. CDR1 WNHNN and CDR2 SYGVQD come from the germline V gene (reference sequence). The CDR3 totals 17 residues. Between the trimmed V and J ends, which lost 4 bases and 0 bases, there was a span of 13 bases. CDR3: CASSGLNRVSGANVLTF. CDR3 nucleotide sequence: TGCGCCAGCAGTGGACTAAACAGGGTCTCTGGGGCCAACGTCCTGACTTTC.

This chain links TRBV6-1 with TRBJ1-2, with TRBD1 identical over 7 bases. Germline V lookup: CDR1 MNHNS, CDR2 SASEGT. V lost 2 bases and J lost 4; bases outside the gene matches: 4. The length of the CDR3 is 14 residues. CDR3 sequence reads: CASSEWDSFYGYTF. CDR3 bases: TGTGCCAGCAGTGAATGGGACAGTTTCTATGGCTACACCTTC.

The rearrangement links TRBV6-5 to TRBJ1-2; maybe TRBD1 (6 bases). Trimming removed 0 bases from V and 7 bases from J, with 9 bases in between. Germline values: CDR1 MNHEY, CDR2 SVGAGI. The CDR3 consists of 13 residues. The CDR3 DNA reads TGTGCCAGCAGTTACTCGGGGGGCTCTGGCTACACCTTC. Amino acid sequence: CASSYSGGSGYTF.

This clone has just a few counts. The gene calls are TRBV27 and TRBJ2-3, with 12 bases aligning to TRBD2. Per the germline V gene, CDR1 is MNHEY and CDR2 is SMNVEV (reference sequence). The CDR3 runs 15 residues. Germline trimming cut 7 bases from V and 3 bases from J; bases unmatched to any gene: 5. The CDR3 sequence: CASNPLAGGTDTQYF. In DNA, the CDR3 is TGTGCCAGCAATCCCCTAGCGGGGGGGACAGATACGCAGTATTTT.

V and J are TRBV5-6 and TRBJ2-5; D is tentatively TRBD1 or TRBD2 (6 bases each). Germline lookup yields CDR1 SGHDT and CDR2 YYEEEE. CDR3 length: 13 residues. V shed 4 bases and J shed 7 bases, with 14 bases lying between them. The CDR3 spells CASSPGAGGTQYF. Written as DNA, the CDR3 is TGTGCCAGCAGCCCAGGGGCCGGGGGGACCCAGTACTTC. Full variable domain (missing parts from reference TRBV5-6 and TRBJ2-5): DAGVTQSPTHLIKTRGQQVTLRCSPKSGHDTVSWYQQALGQGPQFIFQYYEEEERQRGNFPDRFSGHQFPNYSSELNVNALLLGDSALYLCASSPGAGGTQYFGPGTRLLVL.

V usage is TRBV21-1 and J usage is TRBJ1-1; the D segment call TRBD1 is taken from the table without a DNA check. TRBV21-1 is described as a pseudogene. The CDR3 length is 12 residues. The CDR3 DNA reads TGTGCCAGCAGCAAAGGGCCCACTGAAGCTTTCTTT. This translates into CASSKGPTEAFF.

The chain employs TRBV30 and TRBJ1-1; 8 bases are a match to TRBD1. The trim removed 4 bases at V and 5 bases at J, leaving 12 bases unmatched. Germline CDR1 GTSNPN, CDR2 SVGIG (reference sequence). The CDR3 is 15 residues long. Here the CDR3 reads CAWIQGAGGWTEAFF. As DNA, the CDR3 is TGTGCCTGGATCCAAGGGGCAGGGGGCTGGACTGAAGCTTTCTTT.

This clone was observed a handful of times. The DNA for the CDR3 is TGCAGCGTTGAGATGGGGGGGCCGGCCAATGAGCAGTTCTTC. Its protein is CSVEMGGPANEQFF. The gene calls are TRBV29-1 and TRBJ2-1; the D gene is possibly TRBD2 (7 bases). Germline CDR1 is SQVTM and CDR2 is ANQGSEA. The CDR3 covers 14 residues. Between the trimmed V and J ends, which lost 3 bases and 6 bases, there was a span of 15 bases.

This clone came up once. The chain recombines TRBV29-1 with TRBJ2-3; TRBD2 is a possible D gene (7 bases). This CDR3 is 15 amino acids long. In germline, CDR1 is SQVTM, CDR2 ANQGSEA. Trimming took off 1 base at V and 6 bases at J, with 17 bases between the two ends. The CDR3: CSVEGGGGPSDTQYF. The CDR3 DNA reads TGCAGCGTTGAAGGAGGGGGGGGGCCATCTGATACGCAGTATTTT.

The CDR3 bases are TGTGCCAGCAGCTTACCGGGACGGAGCTCCTACGAGCAGTACTTC. The encoded protein is CASSLPGRSSYEQYF. The chain joins TRBV5-6 to TRBJ2-7; D possibly uses TRBD1 or TRBD2 (5 bases each). CDR3 length: 15 residues. Trimming stripped 2 bases from V and 0 bases from J, with 12 bases between. The germline V gene has CDR1 SGHDT and CDR2 YYEEEE.

The chain links TRBV29-1 to TRBJ2-2; no firm D call. The V end lost 7 bases, the J end lost 8 bases, and 11 bases lay between the germline ends. The CDR3 sequence is 11 residues long. Germline V gene lookup returns CDR1 SQVTM and CDR2 ANQGSEA. The CDR3 region is CSAQKGGELFF. CDR3 bases: TGCAGCGCCCAGAAGGGTGGGGAGCTGTTTTTT.

V is TRBV9 and J is TRBJ1-1; D not resolved. Germline V gene sequence: CDR1 SGDLS, CDR2 YYNGEE. This CDR3 region has 15 residues. Trimming shortened V by 3 bases and J by 0 bases, and 12 bases separated the two germline ends. The CDR3 DNA is TGTGCCAGCAGCGCCTATAATCCGATGAACACTGAAGCTTTCTTT. It yields the protein CASSAYNPMNTEAFF.

This clone was recorded a few times. This chain links TRBV19 with TRBJ2-2; maybe TRBD1 (6 bases). CDR1 and CDR2 from the germline V gene are LNHDA and SQIVND (reference sequence). The CDR3 contains 13 residues. V lost 8 bases and J lost 1, with 8 bases in between. The CDR3 reads CASGGQNTGELFF. DNA for the CDR3: TGTGCCAGTGGGGGACAGAACACCGGGGAGCTGTTTTTT.